This T cell receptor (beta chain) was captured by sequencing in a study of human T cells and chemical hapten exposure. In its sample, this clonotype was seen many times. The antigen remains undetermined. As for time point: patch test 3, about 24 weeks after DPC sensitization. Treatment specified: therapeutic diphenylcyclopropenone sensitization with weekly scalp DPC. Unfractionated whole blood was the source from which total RNA was extracted. The library tagged each cDNA molecule with unique molecular identifiers. The authors' processing: There were a median of around 97,000 TCRs per sample, with a range from roughly 20,000 to 700,000. TCRdb itself ran the RACE reads through MiXCR, one entry per CDR3 protein. In this record, the V and J calls reflect TCRdb's handling and not the investigators' own analysis. The table lists tens of thousands of distinct CDR3 sequences, around 10% of them singletons.

Notes on the study in general: The donors suffered from alopecia, so their immune response may not match that of healthy people.

The receptor comes from a woman aged 50 to 65 with alopecia areata. Some clones in this sample may be carry-over from other donors' samples. The sequencing here drew on whole blood, taken in connection with sensitization to the hapten diphenylcyclopropenone (DPC).

The CDR3 sequence is CASSSGSSEQYF. CDR3 DNA sequence: TGTGCCAGCAGTAGCGGGAGCAGCGAGCAGTACTTC. The chain uses TRBV28 and TRBJ2-7, with 8 bases identical to TRBD2. Germline CDR1 is MDHEN and CDR2 is SYDVKM. This CDR3 is 12 amino acids long. The junction had 3 bases not matched to a gene; V was cut back by 5 bases and J by 6 bases. The complete variable domain, with remaining parts taken from reference TRBV28 and TRBJ2-7, reads DVKVTQSSRYLVKRTGEKVFLECVQDMDHENMFWYRQDPGLGLRLIYFSYDVKMKEKGDIPEGYSVSREKKERFSLILESASTNQTSMYLCASSSGSSEQYFGPGTRLTVT.